This T cell receptor beta chain appears in the sequencing data of a study of blood T cells in healthy people across ages. Trimming stripped 4 bases from V and 6 bases from J, with 16 bases between. This CDR3 spans 14 amino acids. The V gene's germline CDR1 is SGHKS and CDR2 YYEKEE (reference sequence). Sample-barcoded 5' priming and a J-beta primer mix drove a second PCR of about 6 to 12 cycles. MiXCR was run by TCRdb on the 5' RACE reads, yielding one entry per CDR3 protein. The sample records more than 500,000 distinct CDR3 sequences, 25% to 30% being singletons. The V call is TRBV5-5, the J call TRBJ1-2; D possibly corresponds to TRBD1 (6 bases). The source is a woman aged 70-85 years in good health. What was sequenced was blood. The CDR3 nucleotides read TGTGCCAGCAGCCAACAACCAAACAGGGATGGCTACACCTTC. Its protein product is CASSQQPNRDGYTF.